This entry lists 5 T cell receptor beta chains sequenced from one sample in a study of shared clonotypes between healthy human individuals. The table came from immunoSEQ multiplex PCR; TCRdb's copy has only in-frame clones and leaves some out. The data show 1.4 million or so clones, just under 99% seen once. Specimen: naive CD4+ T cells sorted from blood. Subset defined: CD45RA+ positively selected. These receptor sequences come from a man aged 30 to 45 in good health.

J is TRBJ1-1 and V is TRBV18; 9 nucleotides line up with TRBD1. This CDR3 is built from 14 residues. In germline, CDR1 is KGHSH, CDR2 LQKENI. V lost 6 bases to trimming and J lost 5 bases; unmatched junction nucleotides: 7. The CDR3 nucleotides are TGTGCCAGCTCGCGGACAGGGGAACGAACTGAAGCTTTCTTT. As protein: CASSRTGERTEAFF.

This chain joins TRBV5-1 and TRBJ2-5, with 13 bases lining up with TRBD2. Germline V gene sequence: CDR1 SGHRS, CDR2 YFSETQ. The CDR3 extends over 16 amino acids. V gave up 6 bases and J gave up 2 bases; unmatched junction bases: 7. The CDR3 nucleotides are TGCGCCAGCAAGGGACTAGCGGGAATCGGGCAAGAGACCCAGTACTTC. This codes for CASKGLAGIGQETQYF.

The CDR3 here is CASSLGTRYDTDTQYF. Written as DNA, the CDR3 is TGTGCCAGCAGCTTAGGGACTCGTTATGACACAGATACGCAGTATTTT. The J gene is TRBJ2-3, the V gene TRBV7-2; D might be TRBD2 (5 bases). Trimming took 1 base from V and 2 from J, leaving 13 bases between them. Germline CDR1 and CDR2: SGHTA and FQGNSA. The CDR3 sequence is 16 residues long.

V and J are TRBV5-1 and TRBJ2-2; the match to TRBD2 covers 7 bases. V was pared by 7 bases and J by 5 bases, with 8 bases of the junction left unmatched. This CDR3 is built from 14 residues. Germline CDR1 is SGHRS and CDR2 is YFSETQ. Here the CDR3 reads CASELRAGTGELFF. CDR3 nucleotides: TGCGCCAGCGAACTACGAGCGGGAACCGGGGAGCTGTTTTTT. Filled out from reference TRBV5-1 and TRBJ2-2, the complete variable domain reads KAGVTQTPRYLIKTRGQQVTLSCSPISGHRSVSWYQQTPGQGLQFLFEYFSETQRNKGNFPGRFSGRQFSNSRSEMNVSTLELGDSALYLCASELRAGTGELFFGEGSRLTVL.

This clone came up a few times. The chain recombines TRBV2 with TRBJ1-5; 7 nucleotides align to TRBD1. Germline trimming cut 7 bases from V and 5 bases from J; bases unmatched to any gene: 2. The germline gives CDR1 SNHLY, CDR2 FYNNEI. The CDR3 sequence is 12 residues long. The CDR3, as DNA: TGTGCCAGCACAGGGGGAGATCAGCCCCAGCATTTT. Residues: CASTGGDQPQHF. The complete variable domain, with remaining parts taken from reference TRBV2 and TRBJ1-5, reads EPEVTQTPSHQVTQMGQEVILRCVPISNHLYFYWYRQILGQKVEFLVSFYNNEISEKSEIFDDQFSVERPDGSNFTLKIRSTKLEDSAMYFCASTGGDQPQHFGDGTRLSIL.